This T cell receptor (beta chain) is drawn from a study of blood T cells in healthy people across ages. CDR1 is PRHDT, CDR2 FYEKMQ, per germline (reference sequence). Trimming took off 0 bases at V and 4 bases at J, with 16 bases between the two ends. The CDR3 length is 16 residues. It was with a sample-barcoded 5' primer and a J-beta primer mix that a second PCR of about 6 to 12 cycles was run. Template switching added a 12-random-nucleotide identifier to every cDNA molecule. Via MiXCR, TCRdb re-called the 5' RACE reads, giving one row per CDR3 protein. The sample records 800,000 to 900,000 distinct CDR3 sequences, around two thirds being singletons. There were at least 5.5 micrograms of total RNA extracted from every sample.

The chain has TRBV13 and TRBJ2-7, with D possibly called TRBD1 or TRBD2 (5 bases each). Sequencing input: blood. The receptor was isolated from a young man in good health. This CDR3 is CASSLGLGRELYEQYF. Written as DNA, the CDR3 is TGTGCCAGCAGCTTAGGCCTGGGACGGGAATTATACGAGCAGTACTTC.